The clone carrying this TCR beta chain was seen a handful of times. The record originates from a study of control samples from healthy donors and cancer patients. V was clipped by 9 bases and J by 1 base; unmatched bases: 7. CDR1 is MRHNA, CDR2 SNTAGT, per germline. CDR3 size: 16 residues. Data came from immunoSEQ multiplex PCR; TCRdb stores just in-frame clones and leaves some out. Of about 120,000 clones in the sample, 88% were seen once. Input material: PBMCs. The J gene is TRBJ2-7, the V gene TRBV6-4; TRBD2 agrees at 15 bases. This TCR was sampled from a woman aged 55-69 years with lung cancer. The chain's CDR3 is CARRTSGRAQSYEQYF. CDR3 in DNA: TGTGCCAGACGGACTAGCGGGAGGGCCCAGTCCTACGAGCAGTACTTC.